A single sample gave rise to the 31 T cell receptor beta chains below, sequenced in a study of CD8 T cells in Susac syndrome. RNA, at about 0.45 to 1 ug, was reverse transcribed with random hexamers. TCRdb itself ran the immunoSEQ multiplex PCR reads through MiXCR, one entry per CDR3 protein. The sample carries 300,000 to 350,000 distinct CDR3 sequences, just over 90% recorded once. The sequenced sample was CD4+ T cells from PBMCs. Receptors were obtained from a human donor with multiple sclerosis.

J is TRBJ2-3 and V is TRBV5-1; D is uncertain. Germline values: CDR1 SGHRS, CDR2 YFSETQ. V was cut by 0 bases and J by 2 bases, with 7 bases left in between. CDR3 length equals 14 residues. The CDR3 loop is CASSLARLTDTQYF. In nucleotides, the CDR3 is TGCGCCAGCAGCTTGGCCAGGCTCACAGATACGCAGTATTTT. The full variable domain, rest sourced from reference TRBV5-1 and TRBJ2-3, is KAGVTQTPRYLIKTRGQQVTLSCSPISGHRSVSWYQQTPGQGLQFLFEYFSETQRNKGNFPGRFSGRQFSNSRSEMNVSTLELGDSALYLCASSLARLTDTQYFGPGTRLTVL.

On this clonotype: A junction end diverges from the germline sequence, so it may reflect a read error. The CDR3 coding sequence is TGTGCCAGCAGCTTAGACATGCAGGGTAGGAGGCTCTTC. Translated: CASSLDMQGRRLF. The gene calls are TRBV11-2 and TRBJ2-1, with D perhaps TRBD1 or TRBD2 (5 bases each). CDR1 SGHAT and CDR2 FQNNGV come from the germline V gene. The CDR3 is made up of 13 amino acids. The full variable domain, with the rest looked up from reference TRBV11-2 and TRBJ2-1, is EAGVAQSPRYKIIEKRQSVAFWCNPISGHATLYWYQQILGQGPKLLIQFQNNGVVDDSQLPKDRFSAERLKGVDSTLKIQPAKLEDSAVYLCASSLDMQGRRLFGPGTRLTVL.

The chain employs TRBV7-8 and TRBJ2-5; maybe TRBD2 (6 bases). In germline, CDR1 is SGHVS, CDR2 FQNEAQ. Trimming stripped 5 bases from V and 5 bases from J, with 18 bases between. The CDR3 consists of 15 residues. This CDR3 is CASSLLPGVMETQYF. The CDR3, as DNA: TGTGCCAGCAGCCTTCTTCCGGGAGTTATGGAGACCCAGTACTTC.

The chain links TRBV6-5 to TRBJ1-1; D call uncertain. This CDR3 has 13 residues. Trimming took off 2 bases at V and 5 bases at J, with 9 bases between the two ends. Per the germline V gene, CDR1 is MNHEY and CDR2 is SVGAGI. The CDR3, as DNA: TGTGCCAGCAGTTACGTATTTGGAACTGAAGCTTTCTTT. This gives the protein CASSYVFGTEAFF.

This sequence joins TRBV20-1 and TRBJ1-2; TRBD1 matches 9 bases. V trimming: 6 bases; J trimming: 4 bases; junction bases outside the gene matches: 12. Germline assignment: CDR1 DFQATT and CDR2 SNEGSKA (reference sequence). The CDR3 contains 15 residues. Here the CDR3 DNA reads TGCAGTGCAGACAACCGGGACAGGGTTCCCTATGGCTACACCTTC. Protein: CSADNRDRVPYGYTF.

J is TRBJ1-2 and V is TRBV4-2, with D possibly TRBD1 on 5 matching bases. The V and J ends lost 0 bases and 0 bases respectively, with 14 bases between them. The CDR3 has 17 residues. CDR1 LGHNA and CDR2 YNFKEQ come from the germline V gene. CDR3 in amino acids: CASSQDIYRDSNYGYTF. The CDR3 DNA reads as TGTGCCAGCAGCCAAGATATTTACCGGGACTCTAACTATGGCTACACCTTC.

This clonotype was counted once. The gene calls are TRBV5-1 and TRBJ1-2, with a possible D match to TRBD1 (6 bases). The CDR3 contains 14 residues. Trimming took off 6 bases at V and 4 bases at J, with 16 bases between the two ends. Germline CDR1 is SGHRS and CDR2 is YFSETQ. CDR3 sequence: CASTYFTGSYGYTF. CDR3 nucleotides: TGCGCCAGCACTTACTTTACAGGGAGCTATGGCTACACCTTC.

The V call is TRBV27, the J call TRBJ2-7, with TRBD1 identical over 8 bases. The ends lost 2 bases at V and 3 bases at J; junction bases unmatched: 6. This CDR3 has 15 amino acids. CDR1 and CDR2 from the germline V gene are MNHEY and SMNVEV (reference sequence). CDR3 region: CASSLVSGGGYEQYF. DNA of the CDR3: TGTGCCAGCAGTTTAGTATCAGGGGGCGGCTACGAGCAGTACTTC.

The chain couples TRBV4-1 to TRBJ2-3, with 7 bases identical to TRBD2. The germline V gene encodes CDR1 MGHRA and CDR2 YSYEKL. The CDR3 length is 17 residues. V was pared by 1 base and J by 0 bases, with 7 bases of the junction left unmatched. The CDR3 coding sequence is TGCGCCAGCAGCCAAGGGAGGGCTAGCGGTAGCACAGATACGCAGTATTTT. Protein: CASSQGRASGSTDTQYF.

The J gene is TRBJ2-2, the V gene TRBV24-1; D is uncertain. The CDR3 has 14 amino acids. Germline V gene data show CDR1 as KGHDR and CDR2 as SFDVKD. The V end lost 8 bases, the J end lost 4 bases, and 13 bases lay between the germline ends. CDR3 in amino acids: CATKDRMPTGELFF. CDR3 coding DNA: TGTGCCACCAAGGACCGAATGCCCACCGGGGAGCTGTTTTTT.

The chain carries TRBV21-1 and TRBJ1-1. TRBV21-1 counts as a pseudogene. The CDR3 length is 20 residues. CDR3 sequence (DNA): TGTGCCAGCAGCAAGCGGAGGGAGCCTAAATCCCCACCCCTGAACACTGAAGCTTTCTTT. This gives the protein CASSKRREPKSPPLNTEAFF.

This clonotype came up once. The CDR3 bases are TGTGCCACCAAACGGGAGTACACCGGGGAGCTGTTTTTT. It specifies CATKREYTGELFF. The chain has TRBV15 and TRBJ2-2; D perhaps matches TRBD2 (6 bases). Germline loops: CDR1 LNHNV, CDR2 YYDKDF (reference sequence). The CDR3 is made up of 13 amino acids. V lost 7 bases to trimming and J lost 3 bases, with 9 bases between them.

The chain carries TRBV12-5 and TRBJ1-4; no firm D call. CDR3 size: 12 residues. Germline CDR1 LGHNT, CDR2 FRNRAP. V shed 1 base and J shed 7 bases, with 4 bases lying between them. This chain's CDR3 is CASGLEAEKLFF. For the CDR3, the DNA is TGTGCTAGTGGTTTGGAGGCTGAAAAACTGTTTTTT.

The chain uses TRBV23-1 and TRBJ1-2; D is unresolved. TRBV23-1 counts as an open reading frame of uncertain function. This CDR3 is 15 amino acids long. V was cut by 0 bases and J by 0 bases, with 8 bases left in between. CDR3 bases: TGCGCCAGCAGTCAATCGGGCAGGTCTAACTATGGCTACACCTTC. The encoded protein is CASSQSGRSNYGYTF.

The rearrangement links TRBV4-1 to TRBJ2-1; D may correspond to TRBD1 or TRBD2 (7 bases each). Germline V gene data show CDR1 as MGHRA and CDR2 as YSYEKL. The V end was cut by 6 bases, the J end by 8 bases, with 23 bases between. This CDR3 region has 16 residues. CDR3 sequence reads: CASRRLTAGQTDEQFF. In DNA, the CDR3 is TGCGCCAGCAGACGATTGACAGCGGGACAGACGGATGAGCAGTTCTTC.

This rearrangement joins TRBV29-1 to TRBJ1-2; 11 bases are a match to TRBD1. Trimming took 1 base from V and 4 from J; bases not matched to a gene: 23. The CDR3 runs to 21 residues. Germline-derived CDR1 and CDR2 are SQVTM and ANQGSEA. The CDR3 sequence: CSVEGGPNPGQGVPRSYGYTF. The DNA of the CDR3 is TGCAGCGTTGAAGGGGGGCCCAACCCGGGACAGGGGGTTCCCCGGAGCTATGGCTACACCTTC.

This rearrangement joins TRBV24-1 to TRBJ2-1; D gene ambiguous. The CDR3 contains 16 residues. The germline V gene has CDR1 KGHDR and CDR2 SFDVKD. The V gene lost 4 bases and the J gene lost 0 bases, with 12 bases spanning the gap. CDR3 sequence: CATSDRTASSYNEQFF. DNA for the CDR3: TGTGCCACCAGTGACCGGACGGCCAGCTCCTACAATGAGCAGTTCTTC.

The chain has TRBV9 and TRBJ2-3, with 13 nucleotides matching TRBD2. CDR1 is SGDLS, CDR2 YYNGEE, per germline. CDR3 length equals 16 residues. V shed 3 bases and J 4 bases; nucleotides not matched to a gene: 5. The CDR3 loop reads CASSDRLAGGADTQYF. In nucleotides, the CDR3 is TGTGCCAGCAGCGACCGACTAGCGGGAGGAGCAGATACGCAGTATTTT.

The rearrangement links TRBV29-1 to TRBJ2-7; 8 bases are a match to TRBD2. With V trimmed by 7 bases and J by 3 bases, 23 bases remained unmatched. The CDR3 length is 18 residues. Germline V CDR1 and CDR2: SQVTM, ANQGSEA. CDR3 in DNA: TGCAGCGCGAACAGCGTTGAACCTGGTCCGGGAGGGTACTACGAGCAGTACTTC. Its translation is CSANSVEPGPGGYYEQYF.

J is TRBJ2-5 and V is TRBV6-2 or TRBV6-3; no clear D. Germline V gene lookup returns CDR1 MNHEY and CDR2 SVGEGT. V lost 6 bases and J lost 8, with 16 bases in between. The CDR3 is 13 residues long. CDR3: CASSPPRFITQYF. In DNA, the CDR3 is TGTGCCAGCAGCCCGCCCAGATTCATAACCCAGTACTTC.

The chain uses TRBV28 and TRBJ2-7; D gene unclear. Germline values: CDR1 MDHEN, CDR2 SYDVKM. The V gene lost 7 bases and the J gene lost 1 base, with 14 bases spanning the gap. This CDR3 has 14 amino acids. The DNA of the CDR3 is TGTGCCAGCAACTCAGGAATCCCGTCCTACGAGCAGTACTTC. It encodes CASNSGIPSYEQYF.

The sample holds a few counts of this clonotype. The CDR3 reads CSGGQGGSYEQYF. The DNA of the CDR3 is TGCAGCGGAGGACAGGGGGGCTCCTACGAGCAGTACTTC. V gene TRBV29-1 combines with J gene TRBJ2-7; 10 positions agree with TRBD1. This CDR3 has 13 amino acids. The trim removed 7 bases at V and 0 bases at J, leaving 3 bases unmatched. Germline V lookup: CDR1 SQVTM, CDR2 ANQGSEA.

The chain has TRBV3-1 and TRBJ1-2, with no clear D. Between the trimmed V and J ends, which lost 6 bases and 5 bases, there was a span of 19 bases. There are 15 residues in the CDR3. The germline gives CDR1 LGHDT, CDR2 YNNKEL (reference sequence). CDR3 amino acids: CASSQEGREGYGYTF. CDR3 coding DNA: TGTGCCAGCAGTCAGGAAGGTCGGGAGGGATATGGCTACACCTTC.

This chain uses TRBV20-1 with TRBJ2-6, with a possible D match to TRBD2 (5 bases). Germline lookup yields CDR1 DFQATT and CDR2 SNEGSKA (reference sequence). The CDR3 loop spans 14 amino acids. V dropped 6 bases and J dropped 1 base, with 10 bases sitting between them. The CDR3 loop reads CSAPRGSGANVLTF. The CDR3 nucleotides are TGCAGTGCCCCTCGGGGTTCTGGGGCCAACGTCCTGACTTTC.

The chain couples TRBV11-2 to TRBJ2-6; D uncertain. CDR1 is SGHAT, CDR2 FQNNGV, per germline. The ends were cut back, 1 base at V and 4 bases at J, with 5 bases in the middle. This CDR3 region has 14 residues. CDR3 coding DNA: TGTGCCAGCAGCTTAGCCCGCGGGGCCAACGTCCTGACTTTC. Its translation: CASSLARGANVLTF.

The rearrangement links TRBV7-3 to TRBJ2-1, with 14 positions matching TRBD2. From germline, CDR1 is SGHTA and CDR2 FQGTGA. The CDR3 consists of 17 residues. The junction had 7 bases not matched to a gene; V was cut back by 1 base and J by 8 bases. Written as DNA, the CDR3 is TGTGCCAGCAGCTTAAGGGCTTCGGGACTAGCGGGGGATGAGCAGTTCTTC. It encodes CASSLRASGLAGDEQFF. The full variable domain, rest sourced from reference TRBV7-3 and TRBJ2-1, is GAGVSQTPSNKVTEKGKYVELRCDPISGHTALYWYRQSLGQGPEFLIYFQGTGAADDSGLPNDRFFAVRPEGSVSTLKIQRTERGDSAVYLCASSLRASGLAGDEQFFGPGTRLTVL.

This chain joins TRBV5-1 and TRBJ2-3; 8 bases agree with TRBD1. The V segment lost 4 bases and the J segment 4 bases; nucleotides outside the gene matches: 11. CDR3 length: 16 amino acids. Germline V gene data show CDR1 as SGHRS and CDR2 as YFSETQ. CDR3 residues: CASSPGQGWEADTQYF. CDR3 DNA sequence: TGCGCCAGCAGCCCCGGACAGGGATGGGAAGCAGATACGCAGTATTTT.

The genes are TRBV2 and TRBJ2-7; weak D call: TRBD1 (5 bases). Germline CDR1 reads SNHLY; CDR2 reads FYNNEI. CDR3 length equals 16 residues. Trimming cost V 3 bases and J 6 bases, with 21 bases left between them. CDR3 sequence reads: CASSEVSGFNYGEQYF. Here the CDR3 DNA reads TGTGCCAGCAGTGAGGTGTCAGGGTTCAACTACGGCGAGCAGTACTTC.

V usage is TRBV12-3 or TRBV12-4 and J usage is TRBJ2-5, with 13 bases lining up with TRBD2. V shed 5 bases, J shed 3 bases, and the junction held 6 bases outside the gene matches. The CDR3 loop spans 16 amino acids. CDR3 bases: TGTGCCAGCAGTCGTCAACTAGCGGGAGGGGAAGAGACCCAGTACTTC. Translated, it gives CASSRQLAGGEETQYF.

The gene calls are TRBV5-1 and TRBJ2-7; either TRBD1 or TRBD2 may supply D (6 bases each). The CDR3 is 17 amino acids. The germline V gene encodes CDR1 SGHRS and CDR2 YFSETQ. V dropped 1 base and J dropped 0 bases, with 17 bases sitting between them. The CDR3 nucleotides are TGCGCCAGCAGCTTGATGGGTGGGGGCGGGACCTCCTACGAGCAGTACTTC. It codes for CASSLMGGGGTSYEQYF.

This chain connects TRBV19 to TRBJ2-7, with 8 bases matching TRBD2. This CDR3 has 17 residues. Trimming took 5 bases from V and 10 from J; bases not matched to a gene: 22. Per germline, CDR1 LNHDA and CDR2 SQIVND (reference sequence). CDR3 nucleotide sequence: TGTGCCAGTAGTCAAACGGCCGTCCCGGGACTAGAAGGGTCCCAGTACTTC. It specifies CASSQTAVPGLEGSQYF.